This paragraph covers one T cell receptor (beta chain) sequence. Its specific antigen is unknown. It has no much larger one-base neighbor in the sample; base qualities were not kept. TCRbeta CDR3 regions were amplified from genomic DNA using the immunoSEQ Assay, a bias-controlled multiplex PCR. From the authors' description of their analysis: Within the assay, amplification of reference gene primers was used to estimate how many nucleated cells each sample contained. To quantify the absolute abundance of each unique TCRbeta CDR3 rearrangement, sequence reads were collapsed and filtered. Productive Simpson clonality was computed per sample as the square root of Simpson's diversity index over productive rearrangements. This immuneACCESS table, as held by TCRdb, lists in-frame sequences with V and J called but not all clones. Of the missing ones, under half trace to an unresolved V gene in checked studies; the others have no known cause. The DNA was the basis for D and trimming; V, J and clone size are from that table. Present in this sample are about 240,000 clones, about four fifths of which were seen just once. The ten largest clones capture more than 8% of the sample.

From the cysteine through the phenylalanine, the CDR3 covers 14 amino acids. Only the CDR3 DNA is retained, 42 bases long and in frame from the first base. The germline V gene sets CDR1 to SNHLY and CDR2 to FYNNEI. Cut back by 6 bases and 5 bases, the V and J ends lie 16 bases apart. Whole blood was collected in K2EDTA tubes by collaborating institutions according to the institutions' own protocols. Collaborator samples were shipped for TCRbeta analysis as frozen whole blood, isolated PBMCs, or DNA extracted from either sample type. These data originate in a study of blood T cell repertoires in COVID-19 (dated by TCRdb to between 2020 and 2021). Regarding the study in general: Collaborator samples came from the United States, Italy and Spain and covered acute and convalescent phases of COVID-19. The prospective study material was composed of cDNA or gDNA derived from T cells, B-cell-depleted T cells, or PBMCs. Deeply sampled blood TCRbeta repertoires from subjects exposed to, actively infected with, or recovered from COVID-19 were included in the dataset. The repertoires were released in a freely available public database intended as a resource for research on the immune response to SARS-CoV-2. Samples came from the ongoing ImmuneRACE study (first 160 participants) plus 1,254 subjects from 6 global collaborators. The sample metadata nearly always contained a de-identified subject ID, COVID-19 status, age in years and sex. Where available, HLA class I and class II types were obtained from metadata supplied by the sample provider rather than from assay-based typing. What the authors observed across the whole study: Clinical and demographic metadata were provided uncurated, with the amount varying by source and participant.

The chain links TRBV2 with TRBJ1-2, and TRBD1 may be the D gene, going by 5 matching bases. Sequenced material: peripheral blood. The source is a woman of 80 years or more with acute or convalescent COVID-19. In nucleotides, the sequence is TGTGCCAGCAGACTCCGGGGCGGGGCTTATGGCTACACCTTC. This yields the protein CASRLRGGAYGYTF.